One TCR beta chain is described in this entry. This record comes from a study of blood T cell repertoires in COVID-19. In the study overall: Donors in the United States, Italy and Spain gave samples during acute or convalescent COVID-19. The cDNA or gDNA used as material had been derived from T cells, B-cell-depleted T cells, or PBMCs.

From germline, CDR1 is SGHRS and CDR2 YFSETQ. Trimming cost V 4 bases and J 6 bases; bases outside gene matches: 5. The CDR3 has 14 amino acids. Donors of Cohort 3 who recovered were those that had two negative PCRs, clearance, or symptom resolution. Per the original methods: It was from reference gene primer amplification that nucleated cell counts were estimated. Clones were read by immunoSEQ multiplex PCR, and TCRdb kept only the in-frame ones, dropping some. From that table come the V and J calls and clone size; the DNA was used to work out D and trimming. The table has approximately 230,000 clones, more than 75% seen once.

The clonotype comes from a man aged 40-50 years who had recovered from COVID-19. Sequencing used PBMCs or T cells enriched from blood (not recorded which). V gene TRBV5-1 combines with J gene TRBJ1-5, with 9 bases that match TRBD1. This CDR3 reads CASSPTGGSQPQHF. CDR3 DNA sequence: TGCGCCAGCAGCCCAACAGGGGGCAGTCAGCCCCAGCATTTT.